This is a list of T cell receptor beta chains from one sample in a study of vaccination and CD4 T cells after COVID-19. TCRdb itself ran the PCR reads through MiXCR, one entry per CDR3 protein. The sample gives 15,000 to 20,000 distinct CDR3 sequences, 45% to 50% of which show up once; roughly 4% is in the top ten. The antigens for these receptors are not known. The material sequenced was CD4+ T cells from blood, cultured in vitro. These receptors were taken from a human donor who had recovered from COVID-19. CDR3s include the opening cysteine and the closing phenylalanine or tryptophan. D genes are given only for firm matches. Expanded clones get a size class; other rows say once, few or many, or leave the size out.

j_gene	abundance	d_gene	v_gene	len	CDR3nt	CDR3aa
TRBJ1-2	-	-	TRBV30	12	TGTGCCTGGAGTGTCGGAGGCTATGGCTACACCTTC	CAWSVGGYGYTF
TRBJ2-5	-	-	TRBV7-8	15	TGTGCCAGCAGCTTAGCGTCCGGGGCGGGTGAGACCCAGTACTTC	CASSLASGAGETQYF
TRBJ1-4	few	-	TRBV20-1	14	TGCAGTGCTAGAGCCGCCGCCTCGGGTGAAAAACTGTTTTTT	CSARAAASGEKLFF
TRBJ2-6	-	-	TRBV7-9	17	TGTGCCAGCAGCAGATACCCCAGGCTTGCTGGGGCCAACGTCCTGACTTTC	CASSRYPRLAGANVLTF
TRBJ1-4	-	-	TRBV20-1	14	TGCAGTGCCACGACAGCTGCAACTAATGAAAAACTGTTTTTT	CSATTAATNEKLFF
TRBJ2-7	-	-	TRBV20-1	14	TGCAGTGCTAGAGATTCGGCAGGGAGATACGAGCAGTACTTC	CSARDSAGRYEQYF
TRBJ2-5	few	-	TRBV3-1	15	TGTGCCAGCAGCCCACTAGCCCGTCAAGGGAGGACCCAGTACTTC	CASSPLARQGRTQYF
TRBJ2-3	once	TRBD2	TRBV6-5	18	TGTGCCAGCAGTTACTCCGGGGGTAGCGGGAGTGTCGCGGATACGCAGTATTTT	CASSYSGGSGSVADTQYF
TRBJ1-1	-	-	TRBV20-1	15	TGCAGTGCTAGAGGAAGTCAGGGGATGAACACTGAAGCTTTCTTT	CSARGSQGMNTEAFF
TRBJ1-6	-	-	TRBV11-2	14	TGTGCCAGCAGCCTAGGGGTCTTGGGTTCACCCCTCCACTTT	CASSLGVLGSPLHF
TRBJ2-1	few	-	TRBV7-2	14	TGTGCCAGCAGCTTATCGCGGGACGCCAATGAGCAGTTCTTC	CASSLSRDANEQFF
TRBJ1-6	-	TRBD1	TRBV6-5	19	TGTGCCAGCAGTTACCCTCAGGGGGCCGCTCTCCCGCTTAATTCACCCCTCCACTTT	CASSYPQGAALPLNSPLHF
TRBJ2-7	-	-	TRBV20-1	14	TGCAGTGCCGCCCTCCCTCAGGCCCCCTACGAGCAGTACTTC	CSAALPQAPYEQYF
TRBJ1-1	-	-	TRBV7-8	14	TGTGCCAGCAGCCCCCAGTCGAGCCCGACTGAAGCTTTCTTT	CASSPQSSPTEAFF
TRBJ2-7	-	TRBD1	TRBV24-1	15	TGTGCCACCAGTGGACCGGGACAGGGGATCTACGAGCAGTACTTC	CATSGPGQGIYEQYF
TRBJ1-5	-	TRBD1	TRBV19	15	TGTGCCAGTAGGCAGGGGGGGAGCGGCAATCAGCCCCAGCATTTT	CASRQGGSGNQPQHF
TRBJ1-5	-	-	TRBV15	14	TGTGCCACCACGAGACACGATAGCAATCAGCCCCAGCATTTT	CATTRHDSNQPQHF
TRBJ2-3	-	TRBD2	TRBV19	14	TGTGCCAGTCAACTACGACAGCGGGGAGATACGCAGTATTTT	CASQLRQRGDTQYF
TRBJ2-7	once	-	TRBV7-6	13	TGTGCCAGCAGCTTAGATCGAATAGGCGAGCAGTACTTC	CASSLDRIGEQYF
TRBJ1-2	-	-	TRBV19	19	TGTGCCAGTAGTATCGGAGGACCAGGGCGAAGATCGTCTAACTATGGCTACACCTTC	CASSIGGPGRRSSNYGYTF
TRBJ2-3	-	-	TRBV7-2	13	TGTGCCAGCAGGGTTCCTAGCACAGATACGCAGTATTTT	CASRVPSTDTQYF
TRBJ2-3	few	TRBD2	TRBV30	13	TGTGCCTGCGACCCCCAGCGGGGAGATACGCAGTATTTT	CACDPQRGDTQYF
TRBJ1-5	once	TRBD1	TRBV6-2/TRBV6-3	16	TGTGCCAGCAGTACCTCGACAGGGACTCGCAATCAGCCCCAGCATTTT	CASSTSTGTRNQPQHF
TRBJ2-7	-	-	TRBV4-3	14	TGCGCCAGCAGCCTTCTACGTCTCTCCTACGAGCAGTACTTC	CASSLLRLSYEQYF
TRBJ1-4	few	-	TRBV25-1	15	TGTGCCAGCAGTGAATACGAAGCCCTGAGGGAAAAACTGTTTTTT	CASSEYEALREKLFF
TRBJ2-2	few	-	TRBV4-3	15	TGCGCCAGCAGCTCCCGGGCCAAAGCCACCGGGGAGCTGTTTTTT	CASSSRAKATGELFF
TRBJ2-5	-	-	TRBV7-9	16	TGTGCCAGCAGCCAGATCGGGGGCTCGATACAAGAGACCCAGTACTTC	CASSQIGGSIQETQYF
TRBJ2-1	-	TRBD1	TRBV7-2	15	TGTGCCAGCAGCTTTGACAGGGGGCTAGACAATGAGCAGTTCTTC	CASSFDRGLDNEQFF
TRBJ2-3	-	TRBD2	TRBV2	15	TGTGCCGGCAGTGGTCAAGCGGGGGCCACAGATACGCAGTATTTT	CAGSGQAGATDTQYF
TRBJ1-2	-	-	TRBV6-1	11	TGTGGCAGCAGTGGGAAGCGAGGCTACACCTTC	CGSSGKRGYTF
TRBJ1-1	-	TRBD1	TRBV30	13	TGTGCCTGGGCGACAGGGGGGGGCTCTGAAGCTTTCTTT	CAWATGGGSEAFF
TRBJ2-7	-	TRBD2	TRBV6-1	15	TGTGCCAGCAGGAGACTAGCGGGAACCCCTGGGGAGCAGTACTTC	CASRRLAGTPGEQYF
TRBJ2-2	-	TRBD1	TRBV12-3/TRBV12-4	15	TGTGCCAGCAGAAGGCAGGGGGCAAGCACCGGGGAGCTGTTTTTT	CASRRQGASTGELFF
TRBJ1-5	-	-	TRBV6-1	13	TGTGCCAGCAGAACGGGGGCGGGGCAGCCCCAGCATTTT	CASRTGAGQPQHF
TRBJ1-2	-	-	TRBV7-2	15	TGTGCCAGCTCAACGGAGACGGGGGGGCCGATTGGCTACACCTTC	CASSTETGGPIGYTF
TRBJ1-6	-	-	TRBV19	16	TGTGCCAGTAGTATAGCCGACACAAAAGGTAGTTCACCCCTCCACTTT	CASSIADTKGSSPLHF
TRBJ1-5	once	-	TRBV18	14	TGTGCCAGCTCACCAGGTGCGGGAGATCAGCCCCAGCATTTT	CASSPGAGDQPQHF
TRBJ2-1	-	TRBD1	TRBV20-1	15	TGCAGTGCTAGCCTCCGGGACAGGGGTTACAATGAGCAGTTCTTC	CSASLRDRGYNEQFF
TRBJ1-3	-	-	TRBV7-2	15	TGTGCCAGCAGCTTTTTGGAGAACTCTGGAAACACCATATATTTT	CASSFLENSGNTIYF
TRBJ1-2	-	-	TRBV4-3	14	TGCGCCAGCAGCCGGGGACCGACCCTAAGTGGCTACACCTTC	CASSRGPTLSGYTF
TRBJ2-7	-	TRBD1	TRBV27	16	TGTGCCAGCAGTCCCCCCATACCGACAGGGGGCTACGAGCAGTACTTC	CASSPPIPTGGYEQYF
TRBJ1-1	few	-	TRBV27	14	TGTGCCAGCAGTTTCGGGGGGCGTAGCACTGAAGCTTTCTTT	CASSFGGRSTEAFF
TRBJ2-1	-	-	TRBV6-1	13	TGTGCCAGCAGTGACCAGGGGTACAATGAGCAGTTCTTC	CASSDQGYNEQFF
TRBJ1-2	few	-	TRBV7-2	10	TGTGCCAGCAGCTCAGGTGGTTACACCTTC	CASSSGGYTF
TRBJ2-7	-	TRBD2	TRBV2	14	TGTGCCAGCAGGAATCCGGGGGGGATCAACGAGCAGTACTTC	CASRNPGGINEQYF
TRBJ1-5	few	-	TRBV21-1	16	TGTGCCAGCAGCAAAATTTTAACGGGGGAATATCAGCCCCAGCATTTT	CASSKILTGEYQPQHF
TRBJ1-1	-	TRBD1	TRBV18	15	TGTGCCAGCTCAAGCACGACAGGGGGGTACACTGAAGCTTTCTTT	CASSSTTGGYTEAFF
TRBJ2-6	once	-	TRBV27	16	TGTGCCAGCGGTGGCAGACCCGGTCCTGGGGCCAACGTCCTGACTTTC	CASGGRPGPGANVLTF
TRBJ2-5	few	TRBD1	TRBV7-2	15	TGTGCCAGCAGCTTAGCAGGACAGGGGACCGAGACCCAGTACTTC	CASSLAGQGTETQYF
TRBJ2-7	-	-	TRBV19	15	TGTGCCAGTAGTTCCAGACAGGCTAGCTCCTACGAGCAGTACTTC	CASSSRQASSYEQYF